The sequence of this T cell receptor (beta chain) was determined in a study of PD-1 blockade in classical Hodgkin lymphoma. Study-level points and caveats: Exclusion applied to patients who initiated nivolumab less than 1 year following ASCT. Possible causes of repertoire differences, disease activity or prior therapy, remain undefined.

As regards this clone: The antigen remains undetermined.

Generated by immunoSEQ multiplex PCR, the TCRdb table keeps only in-frame clones and is missing some. The data hold about 6,500 clones, with approximately 80% observed a single time. After autologous stem cell transplantation all patients relapsed, and prior brentuximab vedotin exposure differed between cohorts. Germline V gene data show CDR1 as SGHRS and CDR2 as YFSETQ. The CDR3 has 14 residues. Trimming removed 1 base at V and 3 bases at J, with 11 bases between. The TCR comes from a human donor with classical Hodgkin lymphoma. The sample here was peripheral blood mononuclear cells (PBMCs), taken at baseline. The rearrangement joins TRBV5-1 to TRBJ2-7; D uncertain. In DNA, the CDR3 is TGCGCCAGCAGCTTGACTTCAGGCAACTACGAGCAGTACTTC. Amino acids: CASSLTSGNYEQYF.